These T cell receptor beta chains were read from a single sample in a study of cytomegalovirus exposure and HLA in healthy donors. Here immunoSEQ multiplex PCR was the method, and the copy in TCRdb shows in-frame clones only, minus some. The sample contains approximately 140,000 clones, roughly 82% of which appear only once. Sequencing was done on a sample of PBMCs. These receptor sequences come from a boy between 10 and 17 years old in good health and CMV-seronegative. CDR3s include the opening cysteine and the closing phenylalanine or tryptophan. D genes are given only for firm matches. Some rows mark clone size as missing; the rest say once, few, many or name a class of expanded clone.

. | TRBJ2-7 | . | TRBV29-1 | TGCAGCGCCGCAGGGGCCTCCTACGAGCAGTACTTC | CSAAGASYEQYF
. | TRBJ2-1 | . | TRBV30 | TGTGCCTGGTCGGACAGAAGGTATGAGCAGTTCTTC | CAWSDRRYEQFF
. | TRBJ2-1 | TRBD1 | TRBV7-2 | TGTGCCAGCACCCCGGACAGGGGAAACAATGAGCAGTTCTTC | CASTPDRGNNEQFF
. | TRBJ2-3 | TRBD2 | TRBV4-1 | TGCGCCAGCAGCCAAGCGACTAGCGGGAGGGCACCAGATACGCAGTATTTT | CASSQATSGRAPDTQYF
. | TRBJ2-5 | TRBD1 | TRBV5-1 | TGCGCCAGCAGCGGGGGACAGGTAAAAGAGACCCAGTACTTC | CASSGGQVKETQYF
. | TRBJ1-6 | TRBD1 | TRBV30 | TGTGCCTGGAGCGCTAGGACAGGGAGCAATAATTCACCCCTCCACTTT | CAWSARTGSNNSPLHF
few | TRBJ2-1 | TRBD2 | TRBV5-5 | TGTGCCAGCAGCCTACTAGCGGGAGCAGGGGAGCAGTTCTTC | CASSLLAGAGEQFF
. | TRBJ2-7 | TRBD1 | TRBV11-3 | TGTGCCAGCAGCTCCGACAGGGGAATCTACGAGCAGTACTTC | CASSSDRGIYEQYF
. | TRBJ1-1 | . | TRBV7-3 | TGTGCCAGCAGCTATTACAGGGTTAACACTGAAGCTTTCTTT | CASSYYRVNTEAFF
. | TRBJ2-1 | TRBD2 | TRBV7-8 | TGTGCCAGCAGCTTAAGGGATAGCGGGACCGGAGGGCAGTTCTTC | CASSLRDSGTGGQFF
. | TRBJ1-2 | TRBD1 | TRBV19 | TGTGCCAGTAGTCCTCGACCACGACAGGGGGCTTTTGGCTATGGCTACACCTTC | CASSPRPRQGAFGYGYTF
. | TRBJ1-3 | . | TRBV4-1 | TGCGCCAGCAGCCAAGATCAAGGGGTTGGAAACACCATATATTTT | CASSQDQGVGNTIYF
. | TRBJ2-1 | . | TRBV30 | TGTGCCTGGAGTCTCGTCGGTGAGCAGTTCTTC | CAWSLVGEQFF
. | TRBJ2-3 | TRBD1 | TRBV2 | TGTGCCAGCAGTGTTTGGACAGGGGGTACAGATACGCAGTATTTT | CASSVWTGGTDTQYF
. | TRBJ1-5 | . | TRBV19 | TGTGCCAGTGCATTACAGAATAGCAATCAGCCCCAGCATTTT | CASALQNSNQPQHF
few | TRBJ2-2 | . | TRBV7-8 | TGTGCCAGCAGCTTAGGAGGAGGGTATGGGGAGCTGTTTTTT | CASSLGGGYGELFF
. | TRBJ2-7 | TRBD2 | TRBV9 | TGTGCCAGCAGCGCCAATACGGGAGGGCTCGAGCAGTACTTC | CASSANTGGLEQYF
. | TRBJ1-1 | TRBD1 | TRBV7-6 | TGTGCCAGCAGCTCCGACAGGGAAGCGAACACTGAAGCTTTCTTT | CASSSDREANTEAFF
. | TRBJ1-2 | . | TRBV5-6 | TGTGCCAGCCTCGAGAGGGAGAGAGGTTACTATGGCTACACCTTC | CASLERERGYYGYTF
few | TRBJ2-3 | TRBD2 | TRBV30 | TGTGCCTGGAGTCCCGGGGGGGGAGCAGGGGAGCCAGATACGCAGTATTTT | CAWSPGGGAGEPDTQYF
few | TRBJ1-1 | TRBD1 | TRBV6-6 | TGTGCCAGCAGTTACGGGACAGGTCTCACTGAAGCTTTCTTT | CASSYGTGLTEAFF
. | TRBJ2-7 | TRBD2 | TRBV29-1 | TGCAGCGTGCTAGCGGGGCCCTACGAGCAGTACTTC | CSVLAGPYEQYF
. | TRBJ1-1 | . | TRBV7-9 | TGTGCCAGCAGCTTAGCGTTCGGAGAGGGGGGGACTGAAGCTTTCTTT | CASSLAFGEGGTEAFF
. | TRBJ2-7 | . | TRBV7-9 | TGTGCCAGTGGTGGCAACCAGAGCGGGCAGTACTTC | CASGGNQSGQYF
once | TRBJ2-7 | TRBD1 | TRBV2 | TGTGCCAGCAGTGTGGTTAAGGGGTTGGGGACAGAATCCTACGAGCAGTACTTC | CASSVVKGLGTESYEQYF
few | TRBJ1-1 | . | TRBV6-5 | TGTGCCAGCAGTTACTCGAGTTCAGGCACTGAAGCTTTCTTT | CASSYSSSGTEAFF
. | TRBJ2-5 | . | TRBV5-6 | TGTGCCAGCAGCGGAAGGTACTCGGGAAGGGAAGAGACCCAGTACTTC | CASSGRYSGREETQYF
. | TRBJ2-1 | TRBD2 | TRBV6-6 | TGTGCCAGCGAAGCGGGAGGGCTGGGAAATGAGCAGTTCTTC | CASEAGGLGNEQFF
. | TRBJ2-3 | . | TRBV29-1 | TGCAGCGTTGGACGGCAGGGGATGTATACGCAGTATTTT | CSVGRQGMYTQYF
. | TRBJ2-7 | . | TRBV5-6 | TGTGCCAGCAGAGATTCTCGGGTAAACGAGCAGTACTTC | CASRDSRVNEQYF
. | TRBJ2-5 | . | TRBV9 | TGTGCCAGCGCTGGGGGAGGATCTGAGACCCAGTACTTC | CASAGGGSETQYF